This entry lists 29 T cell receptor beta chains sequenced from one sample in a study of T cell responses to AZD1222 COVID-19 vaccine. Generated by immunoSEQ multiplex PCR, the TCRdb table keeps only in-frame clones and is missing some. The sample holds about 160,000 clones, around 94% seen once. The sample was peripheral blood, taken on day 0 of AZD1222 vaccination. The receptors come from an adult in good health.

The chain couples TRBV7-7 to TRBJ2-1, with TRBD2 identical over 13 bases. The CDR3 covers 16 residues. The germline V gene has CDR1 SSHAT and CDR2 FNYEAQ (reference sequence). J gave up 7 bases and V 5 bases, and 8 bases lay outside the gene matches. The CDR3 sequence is CASSSGLAGAGNEQFF. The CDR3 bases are TGTGCCAGCAGCAGCGGACTAGCGGGAGCTGGGAATGAGCAGTTCTTC.

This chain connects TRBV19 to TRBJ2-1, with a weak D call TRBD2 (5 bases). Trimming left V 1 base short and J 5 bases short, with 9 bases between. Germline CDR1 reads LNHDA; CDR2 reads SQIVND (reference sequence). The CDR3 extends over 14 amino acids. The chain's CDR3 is CASSIAAGHNEQFF. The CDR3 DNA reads TGTGCCAGTAGTATAGCCGCGGGTCACAATGAGCAGTTCTTC.

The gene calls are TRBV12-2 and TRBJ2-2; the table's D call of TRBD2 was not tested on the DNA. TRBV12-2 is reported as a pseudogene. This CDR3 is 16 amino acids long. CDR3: CASRLGNRGNTGELFF. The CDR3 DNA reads TGTGCAAGTCGCTTAGGAAACCGGGGAAACACCGGGGAGCTGTTTTTT.

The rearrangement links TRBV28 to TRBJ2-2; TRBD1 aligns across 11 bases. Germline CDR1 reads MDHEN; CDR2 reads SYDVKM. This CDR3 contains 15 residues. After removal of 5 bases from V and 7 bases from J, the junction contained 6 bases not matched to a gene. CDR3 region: CASSRGQGVVGELFF. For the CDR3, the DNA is TGTGCCAGCAGTAGGGGACAGGGGGTTGTCGGGGAGCTGTTTTTT.

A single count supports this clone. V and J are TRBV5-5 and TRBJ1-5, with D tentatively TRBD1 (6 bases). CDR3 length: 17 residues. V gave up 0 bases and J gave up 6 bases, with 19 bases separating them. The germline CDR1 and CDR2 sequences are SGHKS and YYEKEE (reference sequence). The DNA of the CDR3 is TGTGCCAGCAGCTTGGCAGGGGCAGGGTGGGCGGTTCAGCCCCAGCATTTT. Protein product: CASSLAGAGWAVQPQHF. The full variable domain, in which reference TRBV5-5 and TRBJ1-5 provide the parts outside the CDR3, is DAGVTQSPTHLIKTRGQQVTLRCSPISGHKSVSWYQQVLGQGPQFIFQYYEKEERGRGNFPDRFSARQFPNYSSELNVNALLLGDSALYLCASSLAGAGWAVQPQHFGDGTRLSIL.

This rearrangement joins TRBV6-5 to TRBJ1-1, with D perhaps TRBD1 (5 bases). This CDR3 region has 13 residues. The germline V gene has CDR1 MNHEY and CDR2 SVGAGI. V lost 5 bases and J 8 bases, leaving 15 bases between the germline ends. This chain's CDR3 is CASSPIRVGEAFF. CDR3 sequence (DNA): TGTGCCAGCAGTCCAATCAGGGTAGGAGAAGCTTTCTTT.

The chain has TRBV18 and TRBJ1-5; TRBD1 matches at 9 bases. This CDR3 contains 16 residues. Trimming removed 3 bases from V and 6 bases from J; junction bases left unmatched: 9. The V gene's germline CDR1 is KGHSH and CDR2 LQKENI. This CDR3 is CASSPPGRQGGQPQHF. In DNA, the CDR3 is TGTGCCAGCTCACCCCCCGGGAGACAGGGGGGTCAGCCCCAGCATTTT.

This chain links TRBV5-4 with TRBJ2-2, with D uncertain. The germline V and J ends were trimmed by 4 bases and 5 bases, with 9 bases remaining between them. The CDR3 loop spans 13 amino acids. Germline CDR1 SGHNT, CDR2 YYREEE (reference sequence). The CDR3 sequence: CASSPDPTGELFF. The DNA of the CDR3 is TGTGCCAGCAGCCCGGACCCAACCGGGGAGCTGTTTTTT.

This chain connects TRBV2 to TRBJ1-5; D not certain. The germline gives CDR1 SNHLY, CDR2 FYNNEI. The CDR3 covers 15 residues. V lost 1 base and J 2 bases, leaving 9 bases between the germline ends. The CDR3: CASSEEAGGNQPQHF. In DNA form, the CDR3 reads TGTGCCAGCAGTGAAGAGGCGGGAGGCAATCAGCCCCAGCATTTT.

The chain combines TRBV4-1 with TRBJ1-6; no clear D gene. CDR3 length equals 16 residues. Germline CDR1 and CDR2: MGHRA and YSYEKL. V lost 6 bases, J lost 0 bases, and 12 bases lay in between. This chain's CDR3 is CASSHRGSSYNSPLHF. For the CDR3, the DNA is TGCGCCAGCAGTCACAGAGGGAGCTCCTATAATTCACCCCTCCACTTT.

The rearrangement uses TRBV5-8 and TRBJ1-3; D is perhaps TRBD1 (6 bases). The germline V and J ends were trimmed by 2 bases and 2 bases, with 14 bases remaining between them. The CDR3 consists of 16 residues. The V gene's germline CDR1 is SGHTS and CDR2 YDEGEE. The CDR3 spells CASSFKGGAAGNTIYF. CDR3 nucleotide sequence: TGTGCCAGCAGCTTTAAAGGGGGTGCGGCTGGAAACACCATATATTTT.

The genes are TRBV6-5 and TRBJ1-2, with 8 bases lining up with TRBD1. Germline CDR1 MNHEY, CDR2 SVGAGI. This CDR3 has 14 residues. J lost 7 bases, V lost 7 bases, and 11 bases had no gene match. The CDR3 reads CASNPPDRAGGYTF. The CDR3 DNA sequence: TGTGCCAGCAACCCACCGGACAGGGCGGGTGGCTACACCTTC.

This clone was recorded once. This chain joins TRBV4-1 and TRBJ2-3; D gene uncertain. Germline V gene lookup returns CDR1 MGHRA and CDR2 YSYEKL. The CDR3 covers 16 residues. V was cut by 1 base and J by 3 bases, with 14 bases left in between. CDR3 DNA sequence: TGCGCCAGCAGCCAAGTGCGGCTAGGTGGTACAGATACGCAGTATTTT. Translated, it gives CASSQVRLGGTDTQYF.

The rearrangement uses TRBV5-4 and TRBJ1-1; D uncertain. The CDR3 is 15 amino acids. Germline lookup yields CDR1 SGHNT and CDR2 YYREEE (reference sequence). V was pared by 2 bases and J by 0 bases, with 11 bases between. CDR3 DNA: TGTGCCAGCAGCTTAGGAAGGTCGCTGAACACTGAAGCTTTCTTT. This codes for CASSLGRSLNTEAFF.

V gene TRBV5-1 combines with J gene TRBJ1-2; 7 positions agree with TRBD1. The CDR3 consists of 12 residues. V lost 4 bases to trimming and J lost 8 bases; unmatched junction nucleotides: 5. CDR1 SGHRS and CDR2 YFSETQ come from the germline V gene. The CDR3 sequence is CASSRQGNGYTF. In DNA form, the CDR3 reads TGCGCCAGCAGCAGACAGGGAAACGGCTACACCTTC.

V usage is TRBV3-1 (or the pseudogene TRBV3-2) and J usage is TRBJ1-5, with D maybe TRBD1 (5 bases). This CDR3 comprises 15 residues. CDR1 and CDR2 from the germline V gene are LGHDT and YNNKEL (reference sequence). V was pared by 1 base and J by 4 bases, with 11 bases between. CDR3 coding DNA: TGTGCCAGCAGCCAAGGTGGGGGGATTAATCAGCCCCAGCATTTT. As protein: CASSQGGGINQPQHF.

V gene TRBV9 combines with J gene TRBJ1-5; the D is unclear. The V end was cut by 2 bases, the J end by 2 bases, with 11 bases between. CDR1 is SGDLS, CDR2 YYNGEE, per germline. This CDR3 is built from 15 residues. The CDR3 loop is CASSVSPEGNQPQHF. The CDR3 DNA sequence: TGTGCCAGCAGCGTGAGCCCTGAGGGCAATCAGCCCCAGCATTTT.

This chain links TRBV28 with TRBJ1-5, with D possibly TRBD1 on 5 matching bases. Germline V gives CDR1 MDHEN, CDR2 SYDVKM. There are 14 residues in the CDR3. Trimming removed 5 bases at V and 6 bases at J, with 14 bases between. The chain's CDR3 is CASSLGVVGQPQHF. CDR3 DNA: TGTGCCAGCAGTCTAGGGGTGGTCGGTCAGCCCCAGCATTTT.

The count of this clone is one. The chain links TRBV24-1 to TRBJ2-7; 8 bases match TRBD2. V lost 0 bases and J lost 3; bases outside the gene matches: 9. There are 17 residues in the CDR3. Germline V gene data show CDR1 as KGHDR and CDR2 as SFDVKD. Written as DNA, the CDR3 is TGTGCCACCAGTGATTTGCTAGGTCTAGCGGGTCTCTACGAGCAGTACGTC. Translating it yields CATSDLLGLAGLYEQYV.

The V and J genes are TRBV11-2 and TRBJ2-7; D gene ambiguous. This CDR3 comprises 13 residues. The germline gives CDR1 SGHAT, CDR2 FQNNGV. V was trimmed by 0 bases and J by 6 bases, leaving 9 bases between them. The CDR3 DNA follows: TGTGCCAGCAGCTTAGATAGGGCTTTCGAGCAGTACGTC. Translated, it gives CASSLDRAFEQYV.

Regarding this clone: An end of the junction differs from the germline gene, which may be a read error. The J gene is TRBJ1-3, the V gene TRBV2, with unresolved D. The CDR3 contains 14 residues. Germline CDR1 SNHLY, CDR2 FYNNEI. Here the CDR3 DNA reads TGTGCCAGCAGGGAAGTGAACTCTGGAAACACCATATATTTT. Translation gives CASREVNSGNTIYF. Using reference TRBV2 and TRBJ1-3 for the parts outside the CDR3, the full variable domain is EPEVTQTPSHQVTQMGQEVILRCVPISNHLYFYWYRQILGQKVEFLVSFYNNEISEKSEIFDDQFSVERPDGSNFTLKIRSTKLEDSAMYFCASREVNSGNTIYFGEGSWLTVV.

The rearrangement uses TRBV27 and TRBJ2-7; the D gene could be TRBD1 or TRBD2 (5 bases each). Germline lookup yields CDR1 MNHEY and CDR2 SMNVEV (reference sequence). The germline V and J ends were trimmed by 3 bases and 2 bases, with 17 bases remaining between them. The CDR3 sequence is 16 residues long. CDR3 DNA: TGTGCCAGCAGTTTCCCAAGCCGGGACGGTGCCTACGAGCAGTACGTC. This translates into CASSFPSRDGAYEQYV.

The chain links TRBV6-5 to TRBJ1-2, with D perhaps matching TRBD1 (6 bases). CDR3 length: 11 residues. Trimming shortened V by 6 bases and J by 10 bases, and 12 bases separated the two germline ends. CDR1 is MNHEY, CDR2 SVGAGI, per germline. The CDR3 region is CASRTGQTYTF. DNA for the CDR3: TGTGCCAGCAGGACCGGACAGACCTACACCTTC.

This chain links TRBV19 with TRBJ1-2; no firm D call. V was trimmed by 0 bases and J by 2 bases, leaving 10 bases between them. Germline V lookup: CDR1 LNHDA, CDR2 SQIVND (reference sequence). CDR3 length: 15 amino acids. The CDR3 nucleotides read TGTGCCAGTAGTATAGATGGGGTGTACAACTATGGCTACACCTTC. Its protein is CASSIDGVYNYGYTF.

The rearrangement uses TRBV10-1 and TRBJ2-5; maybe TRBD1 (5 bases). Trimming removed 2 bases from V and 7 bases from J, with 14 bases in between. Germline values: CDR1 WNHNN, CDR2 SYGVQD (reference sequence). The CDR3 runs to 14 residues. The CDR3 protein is CASSEPQAPGTQYF. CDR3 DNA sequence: TGCGCCAGCAGTGAGCCACAGGCACCAGGGACCCAGTACTTC.

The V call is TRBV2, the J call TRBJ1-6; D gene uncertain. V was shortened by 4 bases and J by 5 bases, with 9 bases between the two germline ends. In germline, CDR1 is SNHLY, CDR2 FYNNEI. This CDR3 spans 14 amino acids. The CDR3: CASSVSRDNSPLHF. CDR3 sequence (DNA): TGTGCCAGCAGTGTTTCTCGGGATAATTCACCCCTCCACTTT.

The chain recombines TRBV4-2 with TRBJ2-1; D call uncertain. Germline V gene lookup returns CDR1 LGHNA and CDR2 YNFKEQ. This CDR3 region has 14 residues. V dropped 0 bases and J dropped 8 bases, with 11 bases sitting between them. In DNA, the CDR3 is TGTGCCAGCAGCCAAGAATGGGTTTTTGATGAGCAGTTCTTC. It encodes CASSQEWVFDEQFF.

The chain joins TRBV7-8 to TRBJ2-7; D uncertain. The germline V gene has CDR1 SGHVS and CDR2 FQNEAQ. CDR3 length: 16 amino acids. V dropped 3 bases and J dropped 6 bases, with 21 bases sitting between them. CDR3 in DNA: TGTGCCAGCAGCTTGGGTTGGGCCCTGTCTGTGGGCGAGCAGTACGTC. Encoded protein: CASSLGWALSVGEQYV.

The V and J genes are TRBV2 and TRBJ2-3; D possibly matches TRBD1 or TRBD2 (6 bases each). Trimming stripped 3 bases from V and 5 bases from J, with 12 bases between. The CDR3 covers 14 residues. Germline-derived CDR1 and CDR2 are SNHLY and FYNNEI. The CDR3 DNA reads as TGTGCCAGCAGTGAGCCCGGGGGCGGAGATACGCAGTATTTT. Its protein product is CASSEPGGGDTQYF. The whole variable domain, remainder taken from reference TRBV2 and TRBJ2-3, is EPEVTQTPSHQVTQMGQEVILRCVPISNHLYFYWYRQILGQKVEFLVSFYNNEISEKSEIFDDQFSVERPDGSNFTLKIRSTKLEDSAMYFCASSEPGGGDTQYFGPGTRLTVL.